The 19 T cell receptor beta chains below were found in one sample sequenced in a study of T cell repertoires in cytomegalovirus infection. TCRdb independently ran MiXCR on the reads; one entry per CDR3 protein. The sample holds approximately 300,000 distinct CDR3 sequences, around 25% seen once. Their antigen targets remain unknown. Sample: cultured PBMCs, taken from culture after CMV antigen stimulation. The source is a human donor in good health (CMV status not recorded). Some clones in this sample may be carry-over from other donors' samples.

The chain joins TRBV30 to TRBJ1-1, with D uncertain. V was shortened by 0 bases and J by 5 bases, with 13 bases between the two germline ends. CDR1 is GTSNPN, CDR2 SVGIG, per germline (reference sequence). This CDR3 is built from 14 residues. In nucleotides, the CDR3 is TGTGCCTGGAGTGTACGGAGAGTTCGGACTGAAGCTTTCTTT. Protein sequence: CAWSVRRVRTEAFF.

Here the CDR3 DNA reads TGTGCCAGCAGCTTCATTGAGAACACTGAAGCTTTCTTT. Amino acid sequence: CASSFIENTEAFF. The rearrangement joins TRBV7-2 to TRBJ1-1; D not certain. This CDR3 region has 13 residues. Germline CDR1 reads SGHTA; CDR2 reads FQGNSA. V was clipped by 3 bases and J by 1 base, with 6 bases between them.

The CDR3 coding sequence is TGCGCCAGCAGCTTGGACCACCGTGGGGGAAGGGAGACCCAGTACTTC. This encodes CASSLDHRGGRETQYF. The chain is built from TRBV5-1 and TRBJ2-5, with D perhaps being TRBD1 or TRBD2 (5 bases each). The CDR3 is 16 amino acids. Germline CDR1 SGHRS, CDR2 YFSETQ. Trimming left V 0 bases short and J 5 bases short, with 17 bases between.

This clonotype came up many times. The J gene is TRBJ2-3, the V gene TRBV7-9; D is unclear. Trimming cost V 5 bases and J 5 bases, with 11 bases left between them. The CDR3 length is 13 residues. Per the germline V gene, CDR1 is SEHNR and CDR2 is FQNEAQ (reference sequence). The CDR3 loop is CASSPAGIDTQYF. The DNA for the CDR3 is TGTGCCAGCAGCCCCGCCGGTATAGATACGCAGTATTTT.

For the CDR3, the DNA is TGTGCCAGCAGGACGATCACAGATACGCAGTATTTT. This codes for CASRTITDTQYF. The rearrangement uses TRBV7-9 and TRBJ2-3; D uncertain. Germline assignment: CDR1 SEHNR and CDR2 FQNEAQ (reference sequence). V lost 6 bases and J lost 2, with 6 bases in between. The CDR3 length is 12 residues. The whole variable domain, remainder taken from reference TRBV7-9 and TRBJ2-3, is DTGVSQNPRHKITKRGQNVTFRCDPISEHNRLYWYRQTLGQGPEFLTYFQNEAQLEKSRLLSDRFSAERPKGSFSTLEIQRTEQGDSAMYLCASRTITDTQYFGPGTRLTVL.

V is TRBV19 and J is TRBJ1-1, with D tentatively TRBD1 (6 bases). The germline V gene has CDR1 LNHDA and CDR2 SQIVND (reference sequence). The CDR3 covers 14 residues. V was cut by 4 bases and J by 4 bases, with 13 bases left in between. CDR3: CASSSGGAFTEAFF. In DNA, the CDR3 is TGTGCCAGTAGTAGTGGGGGGGCCTTCACTGAAGCTTTCTTT.

The CDR3 DNA reads TGCGCCAGCAGGGACGACTCCTACAATGAGCAGTTCTTC. Translated, it gives CASRDDSYNEQFF. The gene calls are TRBV10-2 and TRBJ2-1, with D uncertain. The CDR3 loop spans 13 amino acids. Deletions cut 6 bases from V and 0 bases from J, with 6 bases between. Germline V gene data show CDR1 as WSHSY and CDR2 as SAAADI.

The chain joins TRBV7-4 to TRBJ2-2; 10 positions agree with TRBD1. The ends lost 5 bases at V and 3 bases at J; junction bases unmatched: 3. This CDR3 contains 15 residues. Per the germline V gene, CDR1 is SGHVT and CDR2 is SQSDAQ. This CDR3 is CASSPGQGDTGELFF. The CDR3 region has the DNA TGTGCCAGCAGCCCCGGACAGGGGGACACCGGGGAGCTGTTTTTT. Full variable domain (outside the CDR3, taken from reference TRBV7-4 and TRBJ2-2): GAGVSQSPRYKVAKRGRDVALRCDSISGHVTLYWYRQTLGQGSEVLTYSQSDAQRDKSGRPSGRFSAERPERSVSTLKIQRTEQGDSAVYLCASSPGQGDTGELFFGEGSRLTVL.

In its sample, this clonotype was seen many times. V gene TRBV7-2 combines with J gene TRBJ2-2; 7 positions match TRBD2. Looked up from germline, CDR1 is SGHTA and CDR2 is FQGNSA. J lost 4 bases, V lost 5 bases, and 10 bases had no gene match. The CDR3 covers 16 residues. The DNA for the CDR3 is TGTGCCAGCAGCCCTAGGCGGCGGGAGACCACCGGGGAGCTGTTTTTT. It yields the protein CASSPRRRETTGELFF.

The CDR3: CASSLLTALEKLFF. CDR3 nucleotide sequence: TGTGCCAGCAGTTTACTTACCGCCTTGGAAAAACTGTTTTTT. The chain uses TRBV28 and TRBJ1-4; no firm D call. There are 14 residues in the CDR3. V was trimmed by 2 bases and J by 8 bases, leaving 12 bases between them. In germline, CDR1 is MDHEN, CDR2 SYDVKM.

Regarding this clonotype: This likely comes from a read error, as the CDR3 has no conserved phenylalanine or tryptophan at its end. It is unclear where the CDR3 begins or ends on the DNA, so no DNA is shown, and the CDR3 is as TCRdb lists it. The chain carries TRBV6-8 and TRBJ2-4; TRBD2 was called by the table and not checked on the DNA. CDR1 is MNHGY and CDR2 is SAAAGT in the germline V gene. The CDR3 is 11 residues long, ends included. This CDR3 is CASSTRGEGLI.

This chain uses TRBV29-1 with TRBJ2-5; 8 bases are a match to TRBD2. From germline, CDR1 is SQVTM and CDR2 ANQGSEA. With V trimmed by 7 bases and J by 5 bases, 9 bases remained unmatched. The CDR3 loop spans 13 amino acids. CDR3 in amino acids: CSGGGPLGETQYF. Written as DNA, the CDR3 is TGCAGCGGCGGGGGGCCTTTAGGGGAGACCCAGTACTTC.

The chain recombines TRBV12-3 or TRBV12-4 with TRBJ1-1; the D is unclear. This CDR3 is built from 14 residues. V was trimmed by 6 bases and J by 0 bases, leaving 11 bases between them. CDR3 DNA: TGTGCCAGCAGGTGGAACTCCCTGAACACTGAAGCTTTCTTT. Protein sequence: CASRWNSLNTEAFF.

This clonotype was seen once. This rearrangement joins TRBV7-6 to TRBJ2-1, with D unresolved. The CDR3 is made up of 14 amino acids. In germline, CDR1 is SGHVS, CDR2 FNYEAQ. V shed 4 bases and J shed 8 bases, with 15 bases lying between them. CDR3 loop: CASSYTYEVYEQFF. CDR3 coding DNA: TGTGCCAGCAGCTACACTTACGAGGTCTATGAGCAGTTCTTC.

This clonotype was detected only a few times. The chain employs TRBV11-2 and TRBJ2-1; 8 bases are a match to TRBD2. The ends lost 1 base at V and 2 bases at J; junction bases unmatched: 7. This CDR3 is built from 17 residues. The germline CDR1 and CDR2 sequences are SGHAT and FQNNGV. As DNA, the CDR3 is TGTGCCAGCAGCTTAGGTGGTTTGGGACTAGCCTACAATGAGCAGTTCTTC. Its protein product is CASSLGGLGLAYNEQFF.

This clonotype came up many times. The chain recombines TRBV7-2 with TRBJ1-3; TRBD1 is a possible D gene (6 bases). V was cut by 7 bases and J by 4 bases, with 11 bases left in between. Germline-derived CDR1 and CDR2 are SGHTA and FQGNSA. The CDR3 is 13 amino acids. The CDR3 DNA reads TGTGCCAGCACCCCGGACAGAGGAAACACCATATATTTT. It codes for CASTPDRGNTIYF.

This clonotype was seen a few times. The CDR3 sequence is CASSPDPPLVEQYF. The CDR3 DNA reads as TGTGCCAGCAGTCCGGATCCCCCGCTGGTCGAGCAGTACTTC. The genes are TRBV27 and TRBJ2-7; no definite D call. Germline values: CDR1 MNHEY, CDR2 SMNVEV (reference sequence). Trimming shortened V by 5 bases and J by 6 bases, and 17 bases separated the two germline ends. The CDR3 has 14 amino acids.

CDR3 in amino acids: CASSTDLNPQHF. The DNA for the CDR3 is TGTGCCAGCAGCACGGACCTGAATCCCCAGCATTTT. The gene calls are TRBV7-6 and TRBJ1-5, with D uncertain. CDR3 length: 12 residues. Trimming stripped 5 bases from V and 10 bases from J, with 12 bases between. Germline V gives CDR1 SGHVS, CDR2 FNYEAQ.

This clonotype has only a few counts. V and J are TRBV4-2 and TRBJ2-7; TRBD2 might be the D (7 bases). Trimming took off 1 base at V and 7 bases at J, with 23 bases between the two ends. The germline gives CDR1 LGHNA, CDR2 YNFKEQ. This CDR3 comprises 17 residues. The CDR3 spells CASSQVADFSKGGEQYF. CDR3 in DNA: TGTGCCAGCAGCCAAGTGGCGGACTTCTCGAAGGGGGGGGAGCAGTACTTC.